This T cell receptor (beta chain) was observed in a study of blood T cells in healthy people across ages. The study, taken as a whole, reports: Among long-lived donors, naive CD4+ cells were more numerous and diversity higher than in aged donors.

Germline CDR1 is SEHNR and CDR2 is FQNEAQ (reference sequence). The length of the CDR3 is 14 residues. Trimming took 4 bases from V and 5 from J, leaving 12 bases between them. To note about this clonotype: What it recognizes is unknown.

Primers used in a second PCR of about 7 to 12 cycles were a sample-barcoded 5' primer and a J-beta primer mix. MiXCR, run by TCRdb on the 5' RACE reads, gives a single entry per CDR3 protein. The sample holds hundreds of thousands of distinct CDR3 sequences, more than 50% seen once. Each sample used at least 6 million PBMCs. This chain connects TRBV7-9 to TRBJ2-1; possibly TRBD2 for D (6 bases). The receptor's source is a man aged 40-50 years in good health. The sequenced sample was blood. CDR3 region: CASSWRTSNNEQFF. CDR3 sequence (DNA): TGTGCCAGCAGCTGGAGAACTAGCAACAATGAGCAGTTCTTC.